A selection of T cell receptor beta chains follows, all from one sample in a study of T cell changes during pregnancy in multiple sclerosis. Sequencing was performed with immunoSEQ multiplex PCR; in TCRdb, only in-frame clones are kept and a portion is missing. The sample has around 80,000 clones; roughly nine tenths are singletons. The sequenced sample was peripheral blood, obtained before pregnancy. The receptors here all came from a female donor with multiple sclerosis, enrolled in a pregnancy study. Both conserved end residues are part of each CDR3. D genes are given only for firm matches. Rows give clone size only sometimes, using once, few, many, or a class for an expanded clone.

NA TRBJ1-6 NA TRBV7-6 CASRIGGSYNSPLHF TGTGCCAGCCGCATCGGGGGGTCCTATAATTCACCCCTCCACTTT
NA TRBJ1-2 NA TRBV7-2 CASIEGTGYGYTF TGTGCCAGCATCGAGGGAACGGGCTATGGCTACACCTTC
once TRBJ1-4 TRBD1 TRBV2 CASSRQGTNEKLFF TGTGCCAGCAGTCGACAGGGAACTAATGAAAAACTGTTTTTT
once TRBJ2-5 NA TRBV18 CASSPLRGGTQETQYF TGTGCCAGCTCACCACTAAGGGGGGGGACCCAAGAGACCCAGTACTTC
NA TRBJ1-1 TRBD1 TRBV5-8 CASSLGQGLSEAFF TGTGCCAGCAGCTTGGGACAGGGGCTCTCTGAAGCTTTCTTT
NA TRBJ1-6 NA TRBV6-1 CASRQTAIRDSPLHF TGTGCCAGCAGGCAGACAGCGATCAGGGATTCACCCCTCCACTTT
once TRBJ2-3 NA TRBV18 CASSYGPFDTQYF TGTGCCAGCTCATACGGTCCATTTGATACGCAGTATTTT
few TRBJ1-6 TRBD1 TRBV5-6 CASSTGQNSPLHF TGTGCCAGCAGCACGGGACAGAATTCACCCCTCCACTTT
NA TRBJ2-7 TRBD2 TRBV5-6 CASSFGTRVPYEQYF TGTGCCAGCAGCTTCGGGACTAGGGTCCCCTACGAGCAGTACTTC
NA TRBJ2-5 TRBD2 TRBV6-5 CASSYLGGGQETQYF TGTGCCAGCAGTTACCTCGGGGGGGGACAAGAGACCCAGTACTTC
once TRBJ2-3 NA TRBV9 CASSVEEDTQYF TGTGCCAGCAGCGTAGAGGAGGATACGCAGTATTTT
NA TRBJ1-1 NA TRBV9 CASSVGPEGSEAFF TGTGCCAGCAGCGTAGGACCGGAGGGGAGTGAAGCTTTCTTT
NA TRBJ1-6 NA TRBV14 CASSQDPYYNSPLHF TGTGCCAGCAGCCAAGATCCCTACTATAATTCACCCCTCCACTTT
NA TRBJ2-3 NA TRBV7-3 CASSQQLGGADTQYF TGTGCCAGCAGCCAACAACTCGGAGGGGCCGATACGCAGTATTTT
NA TRBJ2-1 TRBD2 TRBV7-2 CASSPTGLAGVYNEQFF TGTGCCAGCAGCCCAACCGGACTAGCGGGGGTCTACAATGAGCAGTTCTTC
NA TRBJ2-5 TRBD2 TRBV6-5 CASSYFGGGAGETQYF TGTGCCAGCAGTTACTTCGGCGGGGGGGCCGGAGAGACCCAGTACTTC
NA TRBJ2-5 NA TRBV5-6 CASSWMTAQETQYF TGTGCCAGCAGCTGGATGACAGCTCAAGAGACCCAGTACTTC
NA TRBJ2-7 NA TRBV11-3 CASSPLGGYEQYF TGTGCCAGCAGCCCCCTAGGGGGCTACGAGCAGTACTTC
NA TRBJ1-3 NA TRBV18 CASSPLHFRSGNTIYF TGTGCCAGCTCACCACTTCACTTCAGGTCTGGAAACACCATATATTTT
NA TRBJ1-1 NA TRBV6-4 CASSDTGITEAFF TGTGCCAGCAGCGACACAGGGATCACTGAAGCTTTCTTT
NA TRBJ1-3 NA TRBV19 CASSIVGSGNTIYF TGTGCCAGTAGTATAGTCGGGTCTGGAAACACCATATATTTT
NA TRBJ1-1 NA TRBV5-1 CASSRSWNTEAFF TGCGCCAGCAGCCGCAGTTGGAACACTGAAGCTTTCTTT
NA TRBJ2-7 NA TRBV4-1 CASSSGIEKNEQYF TGCGCCAGCAGCTCAGGGATTGAGAAGAACGAGCAGTACTTC
few TRBJ2-7 TRBD1 TRBV6-1 CASSSDRDSDEQYF TGTGCCAGCAGTTCGGACAGGGATTCTGACGAGCAGTACTTC
NA TRBJ2-1 TRBD2 TRBV30 CAWTHGGDEQFF TGTGCCTGGACCCACGGGGGGGATGAGCAGTTCTTC
NA TRBJ1-5 NA TRBV10-3 CAISPDRSNQPQHF TGTGCCATCAGTCCAGACAGAAGCAATCAGCCCCAGCATTTT
NA TRBJ2-1 NA TRBV6-6 CASRPRGNEQFF TGTGCCAGCAGGCCGAGAGGCAATGAGCAGTTCTTC
NA TRBJ2-1 NA TRBV5-4 CASSLIRGLGEEQFF TGTGCCAGCAGCTTGATACGGGGGTTGGGTGAGGAGCAGTTCTTC
NA TRBJ1-1 NA TRBV5-1 CASSLGPGSTEAFF TGCGCCAGCAGCTTGGGACCGGGAAGCACTGAAGCTTTCTTT